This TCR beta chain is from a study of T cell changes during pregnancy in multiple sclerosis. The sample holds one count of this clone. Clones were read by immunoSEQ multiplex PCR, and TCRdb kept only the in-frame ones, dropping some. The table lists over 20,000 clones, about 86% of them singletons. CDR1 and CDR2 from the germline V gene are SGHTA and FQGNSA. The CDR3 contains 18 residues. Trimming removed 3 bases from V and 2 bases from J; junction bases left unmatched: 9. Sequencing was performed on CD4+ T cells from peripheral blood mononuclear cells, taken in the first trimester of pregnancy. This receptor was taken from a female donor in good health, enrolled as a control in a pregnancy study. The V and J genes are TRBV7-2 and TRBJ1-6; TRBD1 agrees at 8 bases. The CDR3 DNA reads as TGTGCCAGCAGCTTGGGCCGGCAGGGGGCCGCCTATAATTCACCCCTCCACTTT. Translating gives CASSLGRQGAAYNSPLHF.